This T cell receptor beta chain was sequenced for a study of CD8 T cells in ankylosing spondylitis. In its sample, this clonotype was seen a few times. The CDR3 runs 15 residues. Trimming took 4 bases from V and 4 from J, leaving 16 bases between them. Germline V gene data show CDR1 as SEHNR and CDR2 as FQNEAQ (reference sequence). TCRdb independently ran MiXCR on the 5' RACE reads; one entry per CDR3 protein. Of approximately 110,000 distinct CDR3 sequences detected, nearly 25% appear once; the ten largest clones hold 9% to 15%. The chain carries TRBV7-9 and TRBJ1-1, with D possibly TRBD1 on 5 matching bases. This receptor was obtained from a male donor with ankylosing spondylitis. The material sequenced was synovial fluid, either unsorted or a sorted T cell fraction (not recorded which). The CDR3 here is CASSSGGSGSTEAFF. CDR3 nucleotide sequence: TGTGCCAGCAGCTCCGGGGGGAGTGGTAGCACTGAAGCTTTCTTT. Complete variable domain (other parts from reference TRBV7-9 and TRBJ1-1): DTGVSQNPRHKITKRGQNVTFRCDPISEHNRLYWYRQTLGQGPEFLTYFQNEAQLEKSRLLSDRFSAERPKGSFSTLEIQRTEQGDSAMYLCASSSGGSGSTEAFFGQGTRLTVV.